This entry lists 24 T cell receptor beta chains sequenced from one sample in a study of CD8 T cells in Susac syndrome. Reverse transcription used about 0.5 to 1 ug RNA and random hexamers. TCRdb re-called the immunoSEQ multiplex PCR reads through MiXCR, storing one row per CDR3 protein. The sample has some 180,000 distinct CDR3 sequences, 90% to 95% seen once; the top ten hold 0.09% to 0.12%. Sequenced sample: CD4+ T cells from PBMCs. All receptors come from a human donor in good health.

The CDR3 nucleotides are TGTGCCAGCAGACCACAGGGCTACAATGAGCAGTTCTTC. Translation gives CASRPQGYNEQFF. The chain carries TRBV7-2 and TRBJ2-1; tentatively, D is TRBD1 (6 bases). Per germline, CDR1 SGHTA and CDR2 FQGNSA. Trimming took 6 bases from V and 3 from J, leaving 9 bases between them. This CDR3 comprises 13 residues.

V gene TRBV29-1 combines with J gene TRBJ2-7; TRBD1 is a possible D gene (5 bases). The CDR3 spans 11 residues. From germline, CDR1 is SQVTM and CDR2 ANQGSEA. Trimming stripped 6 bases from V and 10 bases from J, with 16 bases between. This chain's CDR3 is CSVRQGTEQYF. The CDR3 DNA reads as TGCAGCGTACGGCAGGGAACGGAACAGTACTTC.

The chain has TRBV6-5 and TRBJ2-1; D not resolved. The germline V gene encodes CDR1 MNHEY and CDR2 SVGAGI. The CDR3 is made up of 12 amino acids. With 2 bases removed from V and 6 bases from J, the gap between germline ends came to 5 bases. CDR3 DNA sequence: TGTGCCAGCAGTTACGGGCTCAATGAGCAGTTCTTC. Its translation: CASSYGLNEQFF.

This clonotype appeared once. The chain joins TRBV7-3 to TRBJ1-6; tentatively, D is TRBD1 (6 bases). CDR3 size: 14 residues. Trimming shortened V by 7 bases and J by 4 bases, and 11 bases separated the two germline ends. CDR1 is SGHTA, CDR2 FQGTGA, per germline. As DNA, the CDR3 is TGTGCCAGCACAGCGGACAGTTATAATTCACCCCTCCACTTT. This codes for CASTADSYNSPLHF.

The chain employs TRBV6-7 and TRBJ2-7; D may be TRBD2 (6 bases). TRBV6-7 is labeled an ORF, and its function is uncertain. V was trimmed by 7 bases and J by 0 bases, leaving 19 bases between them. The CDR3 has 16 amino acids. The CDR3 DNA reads TGTGCCAGCACCAACAGAGGCGGGAAGAGCTCCTACGAGCAGTACTTC. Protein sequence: CASTNRGGKSSYEQYF.

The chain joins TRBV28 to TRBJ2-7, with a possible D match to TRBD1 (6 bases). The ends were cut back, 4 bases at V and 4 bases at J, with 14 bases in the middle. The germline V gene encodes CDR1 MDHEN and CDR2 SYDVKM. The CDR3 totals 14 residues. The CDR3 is CASSSPGHTYEQYV. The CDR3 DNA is TGTGCCAGCAGTTCGCCGGGACATACGTACGAGCAGTACGTC.

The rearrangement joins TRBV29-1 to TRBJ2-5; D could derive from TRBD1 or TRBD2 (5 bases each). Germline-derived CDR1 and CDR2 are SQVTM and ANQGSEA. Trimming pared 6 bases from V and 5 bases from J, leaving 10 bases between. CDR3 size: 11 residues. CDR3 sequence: CSVGKGETQYF. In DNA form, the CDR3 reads TGCAGCGTCGGGAAGGGGGAGACCCAGTACTTC.

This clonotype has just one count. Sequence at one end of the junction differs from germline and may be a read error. The CDR3 nucleotides read TGTGCCAGCTCCGGGTCCTCCGAGCAGTACTTC. It translates to CASSGSSEQYF. This chain links TRBV27 with TRBJ2-7; no definite D call. Germline values: CDR1 MNHEY, CDR2 SMNVEV (reference sequence). The CDR3 has 11 amino acids.

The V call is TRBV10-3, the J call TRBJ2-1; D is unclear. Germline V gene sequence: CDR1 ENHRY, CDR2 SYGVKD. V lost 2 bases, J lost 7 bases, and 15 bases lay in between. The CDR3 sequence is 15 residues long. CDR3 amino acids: CAISETLVSGNEQFF. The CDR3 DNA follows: TGTGCCATCAGTGAGACCCTAGTGAGTGGGAATGAGCAGTTCTTC.

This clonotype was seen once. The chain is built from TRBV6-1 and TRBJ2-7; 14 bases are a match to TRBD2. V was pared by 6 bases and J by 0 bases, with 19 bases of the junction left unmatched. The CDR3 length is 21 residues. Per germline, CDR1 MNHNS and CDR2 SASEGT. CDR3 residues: CASRLLLPRRTSGGSSYEQYV. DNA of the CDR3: TGTGCCAGCAGACTCCTCCTACCCCGTCGGACTAGCGGGGGGAGCTCCTACGAGCAGTACGTC.

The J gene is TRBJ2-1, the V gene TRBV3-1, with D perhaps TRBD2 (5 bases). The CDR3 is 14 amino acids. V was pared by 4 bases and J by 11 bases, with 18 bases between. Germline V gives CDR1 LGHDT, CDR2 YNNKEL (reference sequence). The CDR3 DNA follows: TGTGCCAGCAGCCCTTCGACCCTAGCTGGTAAGCAGTTCTTC. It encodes CASSPSTLAGKQFF.

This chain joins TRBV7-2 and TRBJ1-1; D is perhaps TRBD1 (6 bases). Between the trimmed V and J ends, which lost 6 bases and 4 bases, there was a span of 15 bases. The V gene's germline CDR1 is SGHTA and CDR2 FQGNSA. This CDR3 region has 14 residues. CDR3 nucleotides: TGTGCCAGCAGGACGGGGGCCGGAGTCACTGAAGCTTTCTTT. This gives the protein CASRTGAGVTEAFF. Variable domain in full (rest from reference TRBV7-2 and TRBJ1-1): GAGVSQSPSNKVTEKGKDVELRCDPISGHTALYWYRQSLGQGLEFLIYFQGNSAPDKSGLPSDRFSAERTGGSVSTLTIQRTQQEDSAVYLCASRTGAGVTEAFFGQGTRLTVV.

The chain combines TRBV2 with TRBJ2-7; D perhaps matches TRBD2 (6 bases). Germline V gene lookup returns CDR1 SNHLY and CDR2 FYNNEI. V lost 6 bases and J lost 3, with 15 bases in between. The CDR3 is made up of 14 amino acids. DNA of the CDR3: TGTGCCAGCAGCCCCGGGACTCTTAACTACGAGCAGTACTTC. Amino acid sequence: CASSPGTLNYEQYF. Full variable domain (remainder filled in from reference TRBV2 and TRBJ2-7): EPEVTQTPSHQVTQMGQEVILRCVPISNHLYFYWYRQILGQKVEFLVSFYNNEISEKSEIFDDQFSVERPDGSNFTLKIRSTKLEDSAMYFCASSPGTLNYEQYFGPGTRLTVT.

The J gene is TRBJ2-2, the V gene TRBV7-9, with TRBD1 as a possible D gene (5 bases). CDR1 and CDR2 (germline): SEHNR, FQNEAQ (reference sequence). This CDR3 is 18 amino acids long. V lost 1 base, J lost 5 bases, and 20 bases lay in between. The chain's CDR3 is CASSLVVRGQGRTGELFF. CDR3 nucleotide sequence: TGTGCCAGCAGCTTAGTTGTCCGAGGCCAGGGAAGGACCGGGGAGCTGTTTTTT.

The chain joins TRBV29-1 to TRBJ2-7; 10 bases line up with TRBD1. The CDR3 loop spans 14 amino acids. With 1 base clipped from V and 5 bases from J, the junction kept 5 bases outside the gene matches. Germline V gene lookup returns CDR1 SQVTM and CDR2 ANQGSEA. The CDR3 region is CSVEGTGGTHEQYF. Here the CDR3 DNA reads TGCAGCGTTGAAGGGACAGGGGGTACACACGAGCAGTACTTC.

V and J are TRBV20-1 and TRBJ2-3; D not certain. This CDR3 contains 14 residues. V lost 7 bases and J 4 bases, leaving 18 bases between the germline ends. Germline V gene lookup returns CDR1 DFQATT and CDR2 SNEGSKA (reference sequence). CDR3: CSVTSTQNPDTQYF. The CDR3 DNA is TGCAGTGTCACCTCGACGCAGAACCCAGATACGCAGTATTTT.

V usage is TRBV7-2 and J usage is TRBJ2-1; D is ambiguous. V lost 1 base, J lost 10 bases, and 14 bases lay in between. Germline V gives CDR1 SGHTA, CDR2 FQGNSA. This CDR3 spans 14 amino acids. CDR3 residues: CASSLVSTTLEQFF. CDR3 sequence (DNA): TGTGCCAGCAGCTTAGTTTCCACTACCCTCGAGCAGTTCTTC.

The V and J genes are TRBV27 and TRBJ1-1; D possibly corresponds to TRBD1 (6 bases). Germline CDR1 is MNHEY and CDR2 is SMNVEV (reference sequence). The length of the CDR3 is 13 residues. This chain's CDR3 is CSTRGQLNTEAFF. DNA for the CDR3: TGTTCAACACGAGGACAGTTGAACACTGAAGCTTTCTTT.

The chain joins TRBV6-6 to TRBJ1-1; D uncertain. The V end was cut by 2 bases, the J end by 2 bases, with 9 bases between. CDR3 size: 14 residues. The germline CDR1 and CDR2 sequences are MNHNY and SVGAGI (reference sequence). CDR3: CASSYPGLNTEAFF. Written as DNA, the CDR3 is TGTGCCAGCAGTTACCCCGGACTTAACACTGAAGCTTTCTTT.

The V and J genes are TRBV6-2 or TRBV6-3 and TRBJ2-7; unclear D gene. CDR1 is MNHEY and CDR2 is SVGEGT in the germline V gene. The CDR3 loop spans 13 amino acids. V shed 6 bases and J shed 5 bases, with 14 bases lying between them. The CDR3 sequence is CASSSPSVHEQYF. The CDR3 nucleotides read TGTGCCAGCAGCTCCCCGTCGGTCCACGAGCAGTACTTC.

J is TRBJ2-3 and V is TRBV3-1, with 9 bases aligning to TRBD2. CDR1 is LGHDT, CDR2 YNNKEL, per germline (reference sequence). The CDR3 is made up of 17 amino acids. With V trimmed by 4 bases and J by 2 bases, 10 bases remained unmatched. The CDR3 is CASSPPGLAGDTDTQYF. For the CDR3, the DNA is TGTGCCAGCAGCCCGCCGGGCTTAGCGGGGGACACAGATACGCAGTATTTT.

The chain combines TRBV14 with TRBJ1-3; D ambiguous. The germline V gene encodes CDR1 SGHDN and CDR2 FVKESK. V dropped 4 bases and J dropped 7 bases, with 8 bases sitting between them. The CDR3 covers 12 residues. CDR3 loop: CASSRSGNTIYF. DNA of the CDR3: TGTGCCAGCAGCCGCTCGGGGAACACCATATATTTT.

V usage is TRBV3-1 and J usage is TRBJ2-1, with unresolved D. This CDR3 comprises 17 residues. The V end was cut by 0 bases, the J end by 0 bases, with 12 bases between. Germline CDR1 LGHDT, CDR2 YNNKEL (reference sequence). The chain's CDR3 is CASSQEIRVSSYNEQFF. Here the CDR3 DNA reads TGTGCCAGCAGCCAAGAGATAAGGGTGAGCTCCTACAATGAGCAGTTCTTC.

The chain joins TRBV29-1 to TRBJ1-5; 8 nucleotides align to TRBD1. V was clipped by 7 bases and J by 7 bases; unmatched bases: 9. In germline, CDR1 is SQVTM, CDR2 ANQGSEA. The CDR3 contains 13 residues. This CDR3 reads CSAMDREGQPQHF. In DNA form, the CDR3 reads TGCAGCGCCATGGACAGGGAGGGGCAGCCCCAGCATTTT.